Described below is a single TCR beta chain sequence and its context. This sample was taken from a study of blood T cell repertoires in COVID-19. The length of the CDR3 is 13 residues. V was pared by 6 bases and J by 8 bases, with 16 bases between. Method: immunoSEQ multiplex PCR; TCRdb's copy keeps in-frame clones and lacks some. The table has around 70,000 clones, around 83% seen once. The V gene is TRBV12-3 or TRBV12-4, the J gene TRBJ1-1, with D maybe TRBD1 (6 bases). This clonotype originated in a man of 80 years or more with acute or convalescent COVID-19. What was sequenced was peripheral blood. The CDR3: CASRPGQLGEAFF. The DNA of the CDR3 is TGTGCCAGCAGGCCTGGACAGCTTGGGGAAGCTTTCTTT.